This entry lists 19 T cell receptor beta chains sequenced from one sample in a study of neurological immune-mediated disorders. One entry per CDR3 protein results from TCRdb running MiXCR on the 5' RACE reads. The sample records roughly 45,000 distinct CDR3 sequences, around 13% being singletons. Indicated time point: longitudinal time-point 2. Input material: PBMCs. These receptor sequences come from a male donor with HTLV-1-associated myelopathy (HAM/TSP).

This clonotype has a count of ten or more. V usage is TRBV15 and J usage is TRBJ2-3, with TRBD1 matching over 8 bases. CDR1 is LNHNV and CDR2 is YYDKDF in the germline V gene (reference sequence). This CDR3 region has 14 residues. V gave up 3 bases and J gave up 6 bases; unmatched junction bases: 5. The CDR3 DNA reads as TGTGCCACCAGCAGGGACAGGGTGGGCGATACGCAGTATTTT. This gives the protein CATSRDRVGDTQYF.

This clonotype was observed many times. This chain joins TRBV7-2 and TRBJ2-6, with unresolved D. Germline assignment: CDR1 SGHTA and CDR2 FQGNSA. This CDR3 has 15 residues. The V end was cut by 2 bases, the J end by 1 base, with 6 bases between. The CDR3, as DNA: TGTGCCAGCAGCTTAACGGTTTCTGGGGCCAACGTCCTGACTTTC. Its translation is CASSLTVSGANVLTF.

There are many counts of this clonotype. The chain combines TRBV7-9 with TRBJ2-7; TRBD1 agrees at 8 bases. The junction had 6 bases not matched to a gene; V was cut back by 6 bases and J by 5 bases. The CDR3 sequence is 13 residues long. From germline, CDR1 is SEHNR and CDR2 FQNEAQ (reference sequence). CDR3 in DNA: TGTGCCAGCAGACCCGACAGGGGTCACGAGCAGTACTTC. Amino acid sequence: CASRPDRGHEQYF.

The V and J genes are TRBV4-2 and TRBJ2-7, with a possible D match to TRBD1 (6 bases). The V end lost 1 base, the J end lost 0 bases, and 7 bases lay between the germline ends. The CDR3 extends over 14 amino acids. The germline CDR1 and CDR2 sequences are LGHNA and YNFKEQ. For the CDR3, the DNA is TGTGCCAGCAGCCAAGGACAGGACTCCTACGAGCAGTACTTC. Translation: CASSQGQDSYEQYF.

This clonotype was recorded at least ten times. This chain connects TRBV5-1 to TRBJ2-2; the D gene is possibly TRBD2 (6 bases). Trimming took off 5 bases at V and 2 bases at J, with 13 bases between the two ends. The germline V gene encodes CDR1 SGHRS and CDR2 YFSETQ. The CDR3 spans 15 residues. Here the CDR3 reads CASREGPSNTGELFF. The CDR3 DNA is TGCGCCAGCAGGGAGGGCCCCTCAAACACCGGGGAGCTGTTTTTT.

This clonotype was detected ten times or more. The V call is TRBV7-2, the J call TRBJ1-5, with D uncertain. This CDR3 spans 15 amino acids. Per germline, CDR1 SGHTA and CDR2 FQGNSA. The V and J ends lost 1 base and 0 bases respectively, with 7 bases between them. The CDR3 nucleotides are TGTGCCAGCAGCTTAGACGGCGCTAGCAATCAGCCCCAGCATTTT. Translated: CASSLDGASNQPQHF.

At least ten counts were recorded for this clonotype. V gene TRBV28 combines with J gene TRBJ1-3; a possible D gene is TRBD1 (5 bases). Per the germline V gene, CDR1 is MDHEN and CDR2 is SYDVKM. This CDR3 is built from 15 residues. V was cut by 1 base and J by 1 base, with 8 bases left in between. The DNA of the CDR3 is TGTGCCAGCAGTTTATTAAGGGGTTCTGGAAACACCATATATTTT. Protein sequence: CASSLLRGSGNTIYF. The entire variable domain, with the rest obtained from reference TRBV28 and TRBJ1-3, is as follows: DVKVTQSSRYLVKRTGEKVFLECVQDMDHENMFWYRQDPGLGLRLIYFSYDVKMKEKGDIPEGYSVSREKKERFSLILESASTNQTSMYLCASSLLRGSGNTIYFGEGSWLTVV.

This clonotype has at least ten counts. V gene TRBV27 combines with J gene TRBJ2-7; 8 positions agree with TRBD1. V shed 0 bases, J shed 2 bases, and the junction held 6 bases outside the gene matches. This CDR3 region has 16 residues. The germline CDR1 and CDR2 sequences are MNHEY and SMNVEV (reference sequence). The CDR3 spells CASSLSAGQATYEQYF. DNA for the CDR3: TGTGCCAGCAGTTTATCGGCGGGACAGGCTACCTACGAGCAGTACTTC.

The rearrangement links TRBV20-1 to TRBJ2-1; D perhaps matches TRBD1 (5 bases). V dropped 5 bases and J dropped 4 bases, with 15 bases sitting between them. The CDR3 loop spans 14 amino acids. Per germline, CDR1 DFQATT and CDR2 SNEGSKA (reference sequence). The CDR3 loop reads CSAYDPRQYNEQFF. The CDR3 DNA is TGCAGTGCTTACGACCCGAGACAGTACAATGAGCAGTTCTTC.

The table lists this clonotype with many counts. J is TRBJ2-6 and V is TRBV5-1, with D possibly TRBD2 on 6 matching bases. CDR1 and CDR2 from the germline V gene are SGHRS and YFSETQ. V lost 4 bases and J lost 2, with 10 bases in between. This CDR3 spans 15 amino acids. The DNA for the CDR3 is TGCGCCAGCAGCCCCGGGAGTCCTGGGGCCAACGTCCTGACTTTC. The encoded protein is CASSPGSPGANVLTF. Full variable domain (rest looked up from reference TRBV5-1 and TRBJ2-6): KAGVTQTPRYLIKTRGQQVTLSCSPISGHRSVSWYQQTPGQGLQFLFEYFSETQRNKGNFPGRFSGRQFSNSRSEMNVSTLELGDSALYLCASSPGSPGANVLTFGAGSRLTVL.

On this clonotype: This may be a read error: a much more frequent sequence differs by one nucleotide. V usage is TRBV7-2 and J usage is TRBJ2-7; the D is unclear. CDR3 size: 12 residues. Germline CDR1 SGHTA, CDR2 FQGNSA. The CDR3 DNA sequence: TGTGTCAGCAGCTCCCGGGCCGCCCGGAAGTACTTC. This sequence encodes CVSSSRAARKYF.

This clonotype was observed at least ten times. CDR3 region: CAISASSGDGSNQPQHF. The CDR3 DNA sequence: TGTGCCATCAGTGCCTCCTCAGGGGATGGAAGCAATCAGCCCCAGCATTTT. The chain couples TRBV10-3 to TRBJ1-5, with a weak D call TRBD1 (6 bases). The length of the CDR3 is 17 residues. V lost 4 bases to trimming and J lost 1 base, with 17 bases between them. Germline V gives CDR1 ENHRY, CDR2 SYGVKD.

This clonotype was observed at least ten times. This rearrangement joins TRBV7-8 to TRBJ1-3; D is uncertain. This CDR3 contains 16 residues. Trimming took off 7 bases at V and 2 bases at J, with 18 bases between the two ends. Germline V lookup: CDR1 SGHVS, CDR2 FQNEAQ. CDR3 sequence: CASTQIEGIAGNTIYF. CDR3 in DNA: TGTGCCAGCACCCAAATCGAGGGAATCGCTGGAAACACCATATATTTT.

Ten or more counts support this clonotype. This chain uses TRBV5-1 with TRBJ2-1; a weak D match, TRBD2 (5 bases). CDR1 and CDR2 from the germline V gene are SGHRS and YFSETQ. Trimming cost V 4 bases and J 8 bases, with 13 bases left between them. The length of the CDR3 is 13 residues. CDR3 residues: CASSGPGFDEQFF. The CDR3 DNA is TGCGCCAGCAGCGGACCGGGGTTCGATGAGCAGTTCTTC. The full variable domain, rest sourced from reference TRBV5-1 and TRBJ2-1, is KAGVTQTPRYLIKTRGQQVTLSCSPISGHRSVSWYQQTPGQGLQFLFEYFSETQRNKGNFPGRFSGRQFSNSRSEMNVSTLELGDSALYLCASSGPGFDEQFFGPGTRLTVL.

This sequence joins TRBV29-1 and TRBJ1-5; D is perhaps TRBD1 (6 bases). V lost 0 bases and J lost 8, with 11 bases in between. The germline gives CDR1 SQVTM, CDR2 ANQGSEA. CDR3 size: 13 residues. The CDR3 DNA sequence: TGCAGCGTTGAAGATATGGGGGGCGAGCCCCAGCATTTT. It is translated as CSVEDMGGEPQHF.

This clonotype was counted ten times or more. The CDR3 DNA reads TGTGCCAGCAGCTTAGACCCTAGCGTAGAGACCCAGTACTTC. Amino acid sequence: CASSLDPSVETQYF. J is TRBJ2-5 and V is TRBV5-5, with D tentatively TRBD2 (6 bases). Deletions cut 2 bases from V and 4 bases from J, with 12 bases between. CDR1 and CDR2 from the germline V gene are SGHKS and YYEKEE (reference sequence). This CDR3 spans 14 amino acids.

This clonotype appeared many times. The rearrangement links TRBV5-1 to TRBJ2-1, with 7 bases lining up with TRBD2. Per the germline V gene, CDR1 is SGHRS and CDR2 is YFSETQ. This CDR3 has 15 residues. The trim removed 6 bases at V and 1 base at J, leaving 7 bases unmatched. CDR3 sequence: CASTPGGGSYNEQFF. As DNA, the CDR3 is TGCGCCAGCACCCCTGGGGGGGGGTCCTACAATGAGCAGTTCTTC.

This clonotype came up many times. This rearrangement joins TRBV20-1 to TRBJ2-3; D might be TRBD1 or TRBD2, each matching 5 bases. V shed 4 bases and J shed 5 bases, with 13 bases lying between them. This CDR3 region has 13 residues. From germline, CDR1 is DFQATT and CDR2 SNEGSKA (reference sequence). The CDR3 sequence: CSANPGALDTQYF. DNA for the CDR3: TGCAGTGCTAATCCCGGGGCCCTAGATACGCAGTATTTT.

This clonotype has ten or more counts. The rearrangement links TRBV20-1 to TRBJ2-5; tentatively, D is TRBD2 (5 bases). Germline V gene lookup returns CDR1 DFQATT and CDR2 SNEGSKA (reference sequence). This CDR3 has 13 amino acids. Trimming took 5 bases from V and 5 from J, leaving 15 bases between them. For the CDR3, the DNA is TGCAGTGCTGGGAAACTAGTTTGGGAGACCCAGTACTTC. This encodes CSAGKLVWETQYF.